The T cell receptor beta chain described here comes from a study of lymphopenia after photon versus proton radiotherapy (dated by TCRdb to about 2019). With respect to the entire study: The study compared the immunological effects of photon versus proton radiation therapy in patients with gastrointestinal tumors who developed high-grade lymphopenia. The goal of the study was to describe how the two radiation modalities differ in their effects on the immune system. The cohort comprised 20 to 25 patients with gastrointestinal tumors who received either photon or proton therapy and then developed lymphopenia.

The library relied on the immunoSEQ multiplex PCR assay. T cell repertoires were profiled by deep sequencing of rearranged TCR beta loci, alongside multiparametric flow cytometry. The table was pulled from immuneACCESS by TCRdb, which kept in-frame rearrangements only. Such tables lose some clones; where checked, under half of the loss comes from unresolved V genes, and the rest has no known cause. The sample table lists 65,000 or so clones, about 85% of them with a count of one. 9.5% to 15% of the sample goes to the ten largest clones. Results the study describes overall, beyond this receptor: The survival association was examined only in patients who died, and the authors described better survival with proton therapy as a possibility, not as a demonstrated result. Among patients across the cohort who died, overall survival time showed an inverse correlation with a larger post-nadir drop in TCR diversity. After the lymphocyte count nadir, repertoires from photon-treated patients showed oligoclonal expansion, particularly of CD8+ Temra cells, and this expansion drove the decline in diversity. During treatment, patients who received photon therapy lost naive T cells and TCR diversity and gained effector/memory populations, whereas patients who received proton therapy remained relatively stable.

As regards this clone: The antigen it binds to is not known. No base quality information exists; no much larger clone differs at one position.

From its cysteine to its phenylalanine, the CDR3 spans 16 amino acids. Solely the CDR3 DNA is kept, with 48 bases framed from the first base. Unmatched junction bases come to 7, with V trimmed by 4 bases and J by 2 bases. Via the germline V gene (reference sequence), CDR1 is MNHNY and CDR2 SVGAGI. The chain is encoded by TRBV6-6 joined to TRBJ1-2; 10 bases in between match TRBD1. The sequence came from a man aged 80 or over with esophageal cancer. The source was peripheral blood, collected from a patient treated with proton-based radiotherapy. CDR3 region: CASSSRDRGENYGYTF. The nucleotides are TGTGCCAGCAGTTCACGGGACAGGGGTGAGAACTATGGCTACACCTTC.